These T cell receptor beta chains were read from a single sample in a study of T-cell reconstitution after alpha-beta-depleted transplantation in children. TCRdb recomputed calls from the PCR reads with MiXCR, one row per CDR3 protein. Among about 400,000 distinct CDR3 sequences, roughly 20% were seen once, and the ten largest hold less than 4.5%. The sequenced sample was PBMCs from the stem cell graft donor, obtained from the stem cell graft. These TCRs come from a human donor who donated a stem cell graft to a child with acute myeloid leukemia. The CDR3 runs from the conserved cysteine through the conserved F or W. Each record gives: clone size, D gene, J gene, V gene, CDR3 DNA, CDR3 protein. D genes are given only for firm matches. Size is omitted from some rows. Given values are once, few, many or a class for expanded clones.

>few|.|TRBJ2-3|TRBV4-2
TGTGCCAGCAGCCAAGATCCCCACCAGGCTAGCACAGATACGCAGTATTTT
CASSQDPHQASTDTQYF
>.|TRBD1|TRBJ2-7|TRBV29-1
TGCAGCGTCACCGGGACAGGGGAAGACCTCTACGAGCAGTACTTC
CSVTGTGEDLYEQYF
>.|.|TRBJ1-3|TRBV20-1
TGCAGTGCTAGGAGGTCCGGGAGTGCTGGAAACACCATATATTTT
CSARRSGSAGNTIYF
>few|TRBD1|TRBJ1-1|TRBV6-4
TGTGCCAGCAGTGAAGACAGGGGCACTGAAGCTTTCTTT
CASSEDRGTEAFF
>.|TRBD1|TRBJ2-1|TRBV10-3
TGTGCCATCAGTGGCAGGGGCAGGGGGCGCAATGAGCAGTTCTTC
CAISGRGRGRNEQFF
>.|.|TRBJ1-6|TRBV20-1
TGCAGTGCTAGAGTGGTGGCATCACCCCTCCACTTT
CSARVVASPLHF
>.|TRBD2|TRBJ2-7|TRBV29-1
TGCAGCGTTGAAGGGACTAGCGGGGAGCAGTACTTC
CSVEGTSGEQYF
>few|TRBD2|TRBJ2-1|TRBV27
TGTGCCAGCACCTTCACGCTAGCGGGAGGCCCCAATGAGCAGTTCTTC
CASTFTLAGGPNEQFF
>many|.|TRBJ2-1|TRBV20-1
TGCAGTGCTAGCGGGAGCAATCGGCAGTTCTTC
CSASGSNRQFF
>few|TRBD1|TRBJ2-1|TRBV20-1
TGCAGTGCCATGAGGGGGCTGGGGATCAATGAGCAGTTCTTC
CSAMRGLGINEQFF